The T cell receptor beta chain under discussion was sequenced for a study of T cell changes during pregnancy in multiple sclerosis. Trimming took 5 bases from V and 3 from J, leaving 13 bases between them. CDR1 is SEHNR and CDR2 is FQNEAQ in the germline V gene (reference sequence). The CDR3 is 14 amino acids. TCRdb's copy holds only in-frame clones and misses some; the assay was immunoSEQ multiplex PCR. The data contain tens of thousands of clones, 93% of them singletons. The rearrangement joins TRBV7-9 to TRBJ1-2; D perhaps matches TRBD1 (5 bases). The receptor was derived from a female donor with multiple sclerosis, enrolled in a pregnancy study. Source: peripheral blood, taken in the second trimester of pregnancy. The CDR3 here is CASSPGRGDYGYTF. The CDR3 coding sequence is TGTGCCAGCAGCCCTGGAAGGGGCGACTATGGCTACACCTTC.